The present TCR beta chain was sequenced within a study of cytomegalovirus exposure and HLA in healthy donors. Study-level results: Some V segments could not be told apart, so they were left out, TRBV6-2 and TRBV6-3 among them. In a later analysis, 16,951 TCR beta sequences were associated with HLA alleles at 0.05 false discovery rate.

This CDR3 has 15 amino acids. Per the germline V gene, CDR1 is SGHNT and CDR2 is YYREEE (reference sequence). V was pared by 0 bases and J by 6 bases, with 3 bases of the junction left unmatched. The primer mix had 60 Vbeta and 13 Jbeta primers. The method was immunoSEQ multiplex PCR; TCRdb's version includes in-frame clones alone and lacks a portion of them. This table lists roughly 200,000 clones. A word on this clone: Its antigen remains unidentified.

The receptor was derived from a man aged 25-45 years in good health and CMV-seronegative. Sequenced sample: PBMCs. The chain recombines TRBV5-4 with TRBJ2-3; 11 bases match TRBD2. CDR3 loop: CASSLGIAGGDTQYF. The CDR3 bases are TGTGCCAGCAGCTTGGGGATAGCGGGGGGGGATACGCAGTATTTT.